The 18 T cell receptor beta chains below come from one sample, sequenced in a study of T cells in Graves' hyperthyroidism and ophthalmopathy. TCR beta CDR3 regions were amplified from RNA transcripts. The TCR CDR3 was amplified in a first-round RT-PCR using the HTBI primer set. TCRdb independently ran MiXCR on the multiplex PCR reads; one entry per CDR3 protein. The sample carries over 650,000 distinct CDR3 sequences, around 15% recorded once. Sequencing input: blood. All receptors come from a man between 18 and 29 years old with Graves' hyperthyroidism.

About this clonotype: This may arise from a read error, as a much more abundant clone is one base away. The chain links TRBV27 to TRBJ2-7; 8 bases align to TRBD2. From germline, CDR1 is MNHEY and CDR2 SMNVEV (reference sequence). The CDR3 contains 15 residues. With V trimmed by 6 bases and J by 9 bases, 16 bases remained unmatched. CDR3 sequence reads: CASSRGGRGRNGQYF. The CDR3 nucleotides read TGTGCCAGCAGCCGGGGGGGGCGAGGTCGGAACGGGCAGTACTTC.

This clonotype was counted many times. This sequence joins TRBV14 and TRBJ2-7, with a weak D call TRBD2 (5 bases). V lost 1 base to trimming and J lost 2 bases, with 9 bases between them. Germline values: CDR1 SGHDN, CDR2 FVKESK. This CDR3 has 14 residues. Here the CDR3 reads CASSQVAGTYEQYF. CDR3 DNA sequence: TGTGCCAGCAGCCAAGTTGCGGGCACCTACGAGCAGTACTTC.

In its sample, this clonotype was seen many times. This chain joins TRBV11-2 and TRBJ2-3, with TRBD2 as a possible D gene (5 bases). The CDR3 has 16 residues. V lost 0 bases and J lost 6, with 16 bases in between. CDR1 is SGHAT and CDR2 is FQNNGV in the germline V gene. As DNA, the CDR3 is TGTGCCAGCAGCTTAGACGGTGCGAGGGTCCGGGATACGCAGTATTTT. Translated: CASSLDGARVRDTQYF.

V is TRBV12-3 or TRBV12-4 and J is TRBJ1-6; D gene ambiguous. Between the trimmed V and J ends, which lost 3 bases and 14 bases, there was a span of 17 bases. The CDR3 covers 14 residues. The CDR3 region has the DNA TGTGCCAGCAGTTTTGTCGTCCCGGGTGTCACCCTCCACTTT. Encoded protein: CASSFVVPGVTLHF.

V gene TRBV3-1 combines with J gene TRBJ1-4, with D possibly TRBD1 on 6 matching bases. V shed 4 bases and J shed 11 bases, with 14 bases lying between them. The CDR3 length is 13 residues. Germline V gives CDR1 LGHDT, CDR2 YNNKEL (reference sequence). Here the CDR3 DNA reads TGTGCCAGCAGCCGAGCTCCGGACAGCAAACTGTTTTTT. As protein: CASSRAPDSKLFF.

At least ten counts were recorded for this clonotype. The chain joins TRBV5-1 to TRBJ1-1; D is unclear. Deletions cut 2 bases from V and 0 bases from J, with 14 bases between. Per germline, CDR1 SGHRS and CDR2 YFSETQ. The CDR3 is made up of 16 amino acids. The CDR3 loop is CASSLSVAGMNTEAFF. CDR3 bases: TGCGCCAGCAGCTTAAGTGTCGCGGGTATGAACACTGAAGCTTTCTTT. The full variable domain, in which reference TRBV5-1 and TRBJ1-1 provide the parts outside the CDR3, is KAGVTQTPRYLIKTRGQQVTLSCSPISGHRSVSWYQQTPGQGLQFLFEYFSETQRNKGNFPGRFSGRQFSNSRSEMNVSTLELGDSALYLCASSLSVAGMNTEAFFGQGTRLTVV.

Comments on this clonotype: A single base separates this from a much larger clone, so it may be a read error. The chain employs TRBV7-2 and TRBJ2-5; D remains ambiguous. The CDR3 is 13 residues long. The germline CDR1 and CDR2 sequences are SGHTA and FQGNSA. V dropped 3 bases and J dropped 0 bases, with 5 bases sitting between them. The CDR3 spells CASSFGYQETQYF. CDR3 nucleotides: TGTGCCAGCAGCTTTGGGTACCAAGAGACCCAGTACTTC.

The rearrangement uses TRBV5-6 and TRBJ1-1; D uncertain. This CDR3 is 12 amino acids long. Germline CDR1 and CDR2: SGHDT and YYEEEE. Deletions cut 0 bases from V and 10 bases from J, with 10 bases between. CDR3 in amino acids: CASSLGGSVAFF. In nucleotides, the CDR3 is TGTGCCAGCAGCTTGGGGGGTTCGGTAGCTTTCTTT.

CDR3 sequence (DNA): TGTGCCAGCAGCTTAGCGGGACAGGACTGGGATGAGCAGTTCTTC. This gives the protein CASSLAGQDWDEQFF. The V call is TRBV7-9, the J call TRBJ2-1, with 8 nucleotides matching TRBD1. CDR1 SEHNR and CDR2 FQNEAQ come from the germline V gene (reference sequence). V lost 0 bases and J lost 8; bases outside the gene matches: 6. The CDR3 is 15 residues long.

Only a few counts were recorded for this clonotype. This rearrangement joins TRBV20-1 to TRBJ2-7; D is possibly TRBD2 (6 bases). From germline, CDR1 is DFQATT and CDR2 SNEGSKA (reference sequence). The CDR3 loop spans 14 amino acids. Trimming took off 3 bases at V and 2 bases at J, with 14 bases between the two ends. The CDR3 here is CSASRAGRAYEQYF. The CDR3, as DNA: TGCAGTGCTAGCCGGGCGGGGAGAGCCTACGAGCAGTACTTC.

This clonotype occurred many times. The chain employs TRBV7-2 and TRBJ2-2, with 12 bases aligning to TRBD2. The CDR3 consists of 16 residues. Germline V gene data show CDR1 as SGHTA and CDR2 as FQGNSA. The junction had 6 bases not matched to a gene; V was cut back by 5 bases and J by 5 bases. CDR3 DNA: TGTGCCAGCAGCCGCGGGGGGACTAGCGGGACCGGGGAGCTGTTTTTT. Encoded protein: CASSRGGTSGTGELFF.

Ten or more counts support this clonotype. The chain is built from TRBV11-3 and TRBJ2-5, with a tentative D call TRBD1 (5 bases). CDR1 and CDR2 from the germline V gene are SGHNT and YENEEA. The ends were cut back, 6 bases at V and 2 bases at J, with 10 bases in the middle. The CDR3 is 13 residues long. Written as DNA, the CDR3 is TGTGCCAGCAGATTAAGGGGACAAGAGACCCAGTACTTC. It codes for CASRLRGQETQYF.

The rearrangement joins TRBV29-1 to TRBJ2-7; D may be TRBD2 (6 bases). Trimming shortened V by 6 bases and J by 7 bases, and 22 bases separated the two germline ends. CDR1 and CDR2 (germline): SQVTM, ANQGSEA. The CDR3 has 14 amino acids. The CDR3 spells CSVEVSGTLGEQYF. The DNA of the CDR3 is TGCAGCGTCGAGGTGTCCGGGACTCTGGGAGAGCAGTACTTC.

This clonotype was counted between two and nine times. The gene calls are TRBV9 and TRBJ2-2, with TRBD2 as a possible D gene (5 bases). There are 15 residues in the CDR3. From germline, CDR1 is SGDLS and CDR2 YYNGEE. The V end was cut by 3 bases, the J end by 4 bases, with 13 bases between. The CDR3 nucleotides are TGTGCCAGCAGCGAAACCGGGATAAGCACCGGGGAGCTGTTTTTT. Translating it yields CASSETGISTGELFF.

This clonotype was recorded many times. The chain employs TRBV29-1 and TRBJ2-7; D perhaps matches TRBD2 (6 bases). CDR3 length equals 16 residues. Trimming removed 6 bases at V and 3 bases at J, with 24 bases between. Germline V gives CDR1 SQVTM, CDR2 ANQGSEA. The CDR3 DNA reads as TGCAGCGTAGAGGAGGGACTTCCAACGGGATACTACGAGCAGTACTTC. Encoded protein: CSVEEGLPTGYYEQYF.

DNA for the CDR3: TGTGCCACCAGCACCCAAAGGAGCGGCTACGAGCAGTACTTC. Protein: CATSTQRSGYEQYF. This sequence joins TRBV15 and TRBJ2-7, with D tentatively TRBD2 (5 bases). Trimming removed 4 bases at V and 3 bases at J, with 13 bases between. The CDR3 runs 14 residues. Per germline, CDR1 LNHNV and CDR2 YYDKDF (reference sequence).

On this clonotype: A much larger clone differs by one base, so this may be a read error. The chain's CDR3 is CASSLSGTASYNEQYF. As DNA, the CDR3 is TGTGCCAGCAGTTTATCCGGGACAGCTTCATACAATGAGCAGTACTTC. V and J are TRBV28 and TRBJ2-1; 7 bases line up with TRBD1. Matching the DNA end better, TRBJ2-7 makes the J call doubtful. There are 16 residues in the CDR3. Germline assignment: CDR1 MDHEN and CDR2 SYDVKM.

This clonotype appeared a few times. V gene TRBV24-1 combines with J gene TRBJ1-2; D call uncertain. V lost 3 bases to trimming and J lost 4 bases, with 5 bases between them. CDR1 and CDR2 (germline): KGHDR, SFDVKD. CDR3 size: 12 residues. CDR3 protein: CATSDLGYGYTF. CDR3 sequence (DNA): TGTGCCACCAGTGATCTAGGCTATGGCTACACCTTC.